This T cell receptor (beta chain) was documented in a study of human T cells and chemical hapten exposure. The CDR3 is 12 residues long. The junction had 4 bases not matched to a gene; V was cut back by 10 bases and J by 6 bases. The time point: patch test 3, about 24 weeks after DPC sensitization. This sample's treatment: therapeutic diphenylcyclopropenone sensitization with weekly scalp DPC. This clonotype was picked up a small number of times. In TCRdb, the RACE reads were re-called with MiXCR into one record per CDR3 protein. The table records tens of thousands of distinct CDR3 sequences, 9.5% to 15% of them present only once.

The V call is TRBV12-3 or TRBV12-4, the J call TRBJ1-4, with TRBD1 identical over 8 bases. This receptor was obtained from a man in his thirties or forties with alopecia areata. Some clones in this sample may be carry-over from other donors' samples. The sequencing used whole blood, collected in connection with sensitization to the hapten diphenylcyclopropenone (DPC). This CDR3 reads CATGTGYEKLFF. The CDR3 DNA is TGTGCCACCGGGACAGGATATGAAAAACTGTTTTTT.